This TCR beta chain was recorded in a study of blood T cell repertoires in COVID-19. The wider study: The origin of the acute and convalescent COVID-19 samples was the United States, Italy and Spain. In each case, the material was cDNA or gDNA derived from T cells, B-cell-depleted T cells, or PBMCs.

As processed by the authors: Estimation of nucleated cell counts relied on the amplification of reference gene primers. The protocol was immunoSEQ multiplex PCR, while the TCRdb copy is restricted to in-frame clones and leaves out a portion. Clone size and V and J calls were adopted from that table, with D and trimming inferred from the DNA. The sample yields 120,000 to 150,000 clones, roughly 87% seen once. The TCR sequence derives from a woman in her forties or fifties with acute or convalescent COVID-19. Sequences were obtained from peripheral blood.

CDR3 coding DNA: TGTGCCAGCAGCTTAGCGGGACAGCCTCTTGTCTATGGCTACACCTTC. Its protein is CASSLAGQPLVYGYTF. The chain has TRBV7-9 and TRBJ1-2; TRBD1 aligns across 7 bases. There are 16 residues in the CDR3. The junction had 8 bases not matched to a gene; V was cut back by 0 bases and J by 4 bases. Germline V lookup: CDR1 SEHNR, CDR2 FQNEAQ (reference sequence).